This is a list of T cell receptor beta chains from one sample in a study of blood T cell repertoires in COVID-19. Assay: immunoSEQ multiplex PCR; the TCRdb copy retains only in-frame clones and omits some. This table holds over 90,000 clones, about 87% found once. The sequencing sample was made of peripheral blood. The receptors were sampled from a human donor in a cohort sampled during active COVID-19. CDR3s include the opening cysteine and the closing phenylalanine or tryptophan. D genes are given only for firm matches. Clone size is stated in some rows and not others, as once, few, many or a class when expanded.

clone_size: NA; j_call: TRBJ1-3; v_call: TRBV28; d_call: TRBD1; cdr3_nt: TGTGCCAGCAGCTTGGGACAGGCCTCTGGAAACACCATATATTTT; cdr3_aa: CASSLGQASGNTIYF
clone_size: once; j_call: TRBJ1-2; v_call: TRBV29-1; d_call: NA; cdr3_nt: TGCAGCGTTGCCACCGGGAGTCCGATTAGCTACACCTTC; cdr3_aa: CSVATGSPISYTF
clone_size: NA; j_call: TRBJ2-3; v_call: TRBV7-2; d_call: NA; cdr3_nt: TGTGCCAGCAGCCCCTCCCCCCACTTAGATACGCAGTATTTT; cdr3_aa: CASSPSPHLDTQYF
clone_size: NA; j_call: TRBJ2-7; v_call: TRBV27; d_call: TRBD2; cdr3_nt: TGTGCCAGCAGCCACCGAGCTAGCGGGAGCTCGGACGAGCAGTACTTC; cdr3_aa: CASSHRASGSSDEQYF
clone_size: once; j_call: TRBJ1-2; v_call: TRBV27; d_call: TRBD1; cdr3_nt: TGTGCCAGCAGTAGGGGGACAGGGGGCGTTCGTCGGTATGGCTACACCTTC; cdr3_aa: CASSRGTGGVRRYGYTF
clone_size: NA; j_call: TRBJ2-7; v_call: TRBV4-1; d_call: TRBD2; cdr3_nt: TGCGCCAGCAGCCAACCCGGGGGGGCAACCTCCTACGAGCAGTACTTC; cdr3_aa: CASSQPGGATSYEQYF
clone_size: once; j_call: TRBJ1-2; v_call: TRBV28; d_call: NA; cdr3_nt: TGTGCCAGCAGTTTCGAGTTGCCCGCTCACAGGTTTTCCTTC; cdr3_aa: CASSFELPAHRFSF
clone_size: NA; j_call: TRBJ2-1; v_call: TRBV27; d_call: TRBD2; cdr3_nt: TGTGCCAGCAGTGTATCTAGCGGGAGTTACAATGAGCAGTTCTTC; cdr3_aa: CASSVSSGSYNEQFF
clone_size: once; j_call: TRBJ2-7; v_call: TRBV7-2; d_call: TRBD1; cdr3_nt: TGTGCCAGCAGCTTAGCGCGGGGACAGGGCCCGACCTACGAGCAGTACTTC; cdr3_aa: CASSLARGQGPTYEQYF
clone_size: NA; j_call: TRBJ2-1; v_call: TRBV6-5; d_call: TRBD1; cdr3_nt: TGTGCCAGCAGTTACTTCCTGGGACAGGGGGAGGATGAGCAGTTCTTC; cdr3_aa: CASSYFLGQGEDEQFF
clone_size: few; j_call: TRBJ1-5; v_call: TRBV2; d_call: TRBD1; cdr3_nt: TGTGCCAGCAGCGGGCCAGGGGGTAAGCCCCAGCATTTT; cdr3_aa: CASSGPGGKPQHF
clone_size: NA; j_call: TRBJ1-2; v_call: TRBV6-5; d_call: TRBD1; cdr3_nt: TGTGCCAGCAGTTACCTGTACAGGGGTGGCAACTATGGCTACACCTTC; cdr3_aa: CASSYLYRGGNYGYTF
clone_size: NA; j_call: TRBJ1-3; v_call: TRBV7-2; d_call: TRBD1; cdr3_nt: TGTGCCAGCAGCCCGCAGACAGGGGCAGGAAACACCATATATTTT; cdr3_aa: CASSPQTGAGNTIYF
clone_size: once; j_call: TRBJ2-7; v_call: TRBV24-1; d_call: NA; cdr3_nt: TGTGCCACCAGTGATTCGGCATCCACTATTCCTGAGCAGTACTTC; cdr3_aa: CATSDSASTIPEQYF
clone_size: NA; j_call: TRBJ2-3; v_call: TRBV7-3; d_call: NA; cdr3_nt: TGTGCCAGCAGCTCCCTTTCGAGCACAGATACGCAGTATTTT; cdr3_aa: CASSSLSSTDTQYF
clone_size: NA; j_call: TRBJ2-7; v_call: TRBV29-1; d_call: TRBD2; cdr3_nt: TGCAGCGTTCTCCCCGGGACTAGCGGTTACGAGCAGTACTTC; cdr3_aa: CSVLPGTSGYEQYF
clone_size: NA; j_call: TRBJ2-1; v_call: TRBV29-1; d_call: TRBD2; cdr3_nt: TGCAGCGTTTCCAGGGATGCGGGAGGCTCCTACAATGAGCAGTTCTTC; cdr3_aa: CSVSRDAGGSYNEQFF
clone_size: NA; j_call: TRBJ1-2; v_call: TRBV9; d_call: TRBD1; cdr3_nt: TGTGCCAGCAGCGCCAATCCATCACAGGGGGCGGGCTACACCTTC; cdr3_aa: CASSANPSQGAGYTF